Below, one T cell receptor (beta chain) is given with its context. Antigen unknown. CDR3 size: 16 residues. V lost 0 bases and J lost 1, with 13 bases in between. Germline values: CDR1 SGHTS, CDR2 YDEGEE. This specimen comes from a study of cytomegalovirus exposure and HLA in healthy donors. Overall study results and limits: In an earlier analysis, about 87% or about 30%: the productive usage of most TCR beta V segments. Later analysis identified several of the most significant clusters that appeared linked to common viral pathogens.

PCR was performed using 60 Vbeta and 13 Jbeta primers. Sequencing used immunoSEQ multiplex PCR; TCRdb keeps in-frame clones, though not all of them. The data contain under 250,000 clones, roughly 85% of them singletons. The TCR comes from a girl aged 2 to 9 in good health and CMV-seronegative. The chain has TRBV5-8 and TRBJ2-5, with a possible D match to TRBD2 (6 bases). The sample consisted of PBMCs. The CDR3 DNA sequence: TGTGCCAGCAGCTTGGGCCGCGGGGTGGGCCAAGAGACCCAGTACTTC. Its protein is CASSLGRGVGQETQYF.